Sequencing of this T cell receptor (beta chain) was carried out in a study of T-cell memory formation after mild COVID-19. Study background: Each donor largely had its own TCR clusters. Overall study findings and caveats: Whether day 37 second-wave clones are SARS-CoV-2-specific was not confirmed.

The V gene's germline CDR1 is SGHRS and CDR2 YFSETQ. The V gene lost 5 bases and the J gene lost 6 bases, with 21 bases spanning the gap. The CDR3 loop spans 16 amino acids. As regards this clonotype: No antigen is known for it.

TCRdb processed the 5' RACE reads anew with MiXCR; each CDR3 protein has one entry. The sample has over 120,000 distinct CDR3 sequences, about 23% seen once. Sequenced: PBMCs or a T cell subset sorted from them (not recorded which). J is TRBJ1-3 and V is TRBV5-1, with D hard to call. This receptor was identified in an adult woman who had mild COVID-19 (a few samples of this study predate the infection). Cell type and time point are not known. The CDR3 sequence is CASRLLTDTLENTIYF. The CDR3 DNA reads as TGCGCCAGCAGATTACTCACAGATACCCTGGAAAACACCATATATTTT.